The text below deals with one TCR beta chain. TCRdb's copy holds only in-frame clones and misses some; the assay was immunoSEQ multiplex PCR. Of some 14,000 clones in the sample, around 48% were seen once. J gave up 9 bases and V 5 bases, and 12 bases lay outside the gene matches. In germline, CDR1 is SGHAT, CDR2 FQNNGV. The CDR3 covers 15 residues. The treatment was: randomized to nivolumab then ipilimumab (arm A) or the reverse (arm B). Patients had received no earlier DNA-damaging chemotherapy. The data stem from a study of sequential checkpoint blockade in melanoma. Looking at the study overall: Randomization was 1:1 between first-line nivolumab→ipilimumab and ipilimumab→nivolumab.

The starting material was CD8+ T cells sorted from blood (inferred from file names), obtained from a patient given nivolumab and ipilimumab in sequence. This TCR came from a human donor with melanoma. The gene calls are TRBV11-2 and TRBJ2-1; 8 bases match TRBD1. CDR3 loop: CASSHSGQGIAEQFF. The CDR3 coding sequence is TGTGCCAGCAGCCACTCCGGACAGGGCATCGCTGAGCAGTTCTTC.